Listed below are T cell receptor beta chains from one sample, sequenced in a study of PD-1 blockade in mismatch repair-deficient tumors. The protocol was immunoSEQ multiplex PCR, while the TCRdb copy is restricted to in-frame clones and leaves out a portion. The sample carries some 110,000 clones, around 80% recorded once. The sequenced sample was peripheral blood, obtained just over 59 weeks after starting pembrolizumab. The receptors stem from an adult with mismatch repair-deficient cancer. Each CDR3 is given with its conserved first and last residue. The D gene is left open where the match is weak. Not all rows give a size; the values are once, few, many and, for expanded clones, a class.

V gene: TRBV5-5
J gene: TRBJ1-5
D gene: -
clone size: -
CDR3 DNA: TGTGCCAGCAGCTTGGTACAGGACATCAAGCCCCAGCATTTT
CDR3 protein: CASSLVQDIKPQHF

V gene: TRBV7-9
J gene: TRBJ1-5
D gene: -
clone size: -
CDR3 DNA: TGTGCCAGCAGCGCGGACAGAGATCAGCCCCAGCATTTT
CDR3 protein: CASSADRDQPQHF

V gene: TRBV29-1
J gene: TRBJ1-1
D gene: TRBD1
clone size: -
CDR3 DNA: TGCAGCGTACAGGGGGGGGGAGCTTTCTTT
CDR3 protein: CSVQGGGAFF

V gene: TRBV5-4
J gene: TRBJ2-1
D gene: TRBD2
clone size: -
CDR3 DNA: TGTGCCAGCAGTCTTGCGTCGGCTAGCGGGAGAGTGCACAATGAGCAGTTCTTC
CDR3 protein: CASSLASASGRVHNEQFF

V gene: TRBV12-5
J gene: TRBJ2-5
D gene: -
clone size: -
CDR3 DNA: TGTGCTAGTGGTTTCGGGAGAGGAGAAGAGACCCAGTACTTC
CDR3 protein: CASGFGRGEETQYF

V gene: TRBV2
J gene: TRBJ1-5
D gene: TRBD1
clone size: -
CDR3 DNA: TGTGCCAGCAGTATTCGACAGGGGAGCCAGCCCCAGCATTTT
CDR3 protein: CASSIRQGSQPQHF

V gene: TRBV5-8
J gene: TRBJ1-2
D gene: -
clone size: -
CDR3 DNA: TGTGCCAGCAGCCTCGGGGCGGGCTACACCTTC
CDR3 protein: CASSLGAGYTF

V gene: TRBV7-2
J gene: TRBJ2-1
D gene: -
clone size: -
CDR3 DNA: TGTGCCAGCAGCTTAGGCGGGCCTATCTCCTACAATGAGCAGTTCTTC
CDR3 protein: CASSLGGPISYNEQFF

V gene: TRBV5-1
J gene: TRBJ2-6
D gene: -
clone size: -
CDR3 DNA: TGCGCCAGCAGCGAAGGGGGGATCTCTGGGGCCAACGTCCTGACTTTC
CDR3 protein: CASSEGGISGANVLTF

V gene: TRBV7-2
J gene: TRBJ1-2
D gene: -
clone size: -
CDR3 DNA: TGTGCCAGCAGCCGCGACACACAATTCTATGGCTACACCTTC
CDR3 protein: CASSRDTQFYGYTF

V gene: TRBV27
J gene: TRBJ2-7
D gene: -
clone size: -
CDR3 DNA: TGTGCCAGCGCGACTCGGGGCTACACGGACGAGCAGTACTTC
CDR3 protein: CASATRGYTDEQYF

V gene: TRBV6-5
J gene: TRBJ1-2
D gene: -
clone size: -
CDR3 DNA: TGTGCCAGCAGTTACTCGACAAGCCGTTATGGCTACACCTTC
CDR3 protein: CASSYSTSRYGYTF

V gene: TRBV14
J gene: TRBJ1-1
D gene: -
clone size: -
CDR3 DNA: TGTGCCAGCAGCCAACAGGGTATCAAAGCTTTCTTT
CDR3 protein: CASSQQGIKAFF

V gene: TRBV5-1
J gene: TRBJ2-7
D gene: -
clone size: -
CDR3 DNA: TGCGCCAGCAGGGAGGGGGACTACGAGCAGTACTTC
CDR3 protein: CASREGDYEQYF

V gene: TRBV6-5
J gene: TRBJ1-5
D gene: -
clone size: -
CDR3 DNA: TGTGCCAGCAGCGGACAGCGGCGACAGCCCCAGCATTTT
CDR3 protein: CASSGQRRQPQHF

V gene: TRBV23-1
J gene: TRBJ2-7
D gene: TRBD1
clone size: -
CDR3 DNA: TGCGCCAGCAGTCAAGGTACAGGGGGCTTTCACGAGCAGTACTTC
CDR3 protein: CASSQGTGGFHEQYF

V gene: TRBV7-9
J gene: TRBJ2-5
D gene: -
clone size: once
CDR3 DNA: TGTGCCAGCAGCTTCCCGGGGGAAGACCAAGAGACCCAGTACTTC
CDR3 protein: CASSFPGEDQETQYF

V gene: TRBV5-1
J gene: TRBJ2-1
D gene: TRBD2
clone size: -
CDR3 DNA: TGCGCCAGCAGCGTGACTAGCGGGAGGGCCGGGAATGAGCAGTTCTTC
CDR3 protein: CASSVTSGRAGNEQFF

V gene: TRBV10-3
J gene: TRBJ1-2
D gene: -
clone size: -
CDR3 DNA: TGTGCCATCAGTGAGTCGGGGGGCAGATATGGCTACACCTTC
CDR3 protein: CAISESGGRYGYTF

V gene: TRBV28
J gene: TRBJ2-7
D gene: -
clone size: -
CDR3 DNA: TGTGCCAGCAGTTTAGAGGGGGAAGGCTACGAGCAGTACTTC
CDR3 protein: CASSLEGEGYEQYF

V gene: TRBV14
J gene: TRBJ2-7
D gene: TRBD2
clone size: once
CDR3 DNA: TGTGCCAGCAGCCAAGTTGGACTAGCGGTCGGCGAGCAGTACTTC
CDR3 protein: CASSQVGLAVGEQYF

V gene: TRBV9
J gene: TRBJ1-4
D gene: -
clone size: -
CDR3 DNA: TGTGCCAGCAGCGTAGAGGGCAGCTCCCTTCTTAATGAAAAACTGTTTTTT
CDR3 protein: CASSVEGSSLLNEKLFF

V gene: TRBV9
J gene: TRBJ2-7
D gene: -
clone size: -
CDR3 DNA: TGTGCCAGCAGCTCCGGGGCGGCAGCCGGGTACGAGCAGTACTTC
CDR3 protein: CASSSGAAAGYEQYF

V gene: TRBV11-1
J gene: TRBJ1-1
D gene: -
clone size: once
CDR3 DNA: TGTGCCAGCAGCTTATACGGTTTAGGCACTGAAGCTTTCTTT
CDR3 protein: CASSLYGLGTEAFF

V gene: TRBV7-9
J gene: TRBJ1-2
D gene: -
clone size: few
CDR3 DNA: TGTGCCAGCAGCTTTGGTCCTAACTATGGCTACACCTTC
CDR3 protein: CASSFGPNYGYTF

V gene: TRBV7-9
J gene: TRBJ1-2
D gene: -
clone size: -
CDR3 DNA: TGTGCCAGCAGCTTCGTTGAGGTAAACTACACCTTC
CDR3 protein: CASSFVEVNYTF

V gene: TRBV5-1
J gene: TRBJ2-7
D gene: -
clone size: -
CDR3 DNA: TGCGCCAGCAGCTTGAGGGACCCCTACGAGCAGTACTTC
CDR3 protein: CASSLRDPYEQYF

V gene: TRBV4-1
J gene: TRBJ2-1
D gene: -
clone size: -
CDR3 DNA: TGCGCCAGCAGCCAAGCAACGGGACGAGGGAATGAGCAGTTCTTC
CDR3 protein: CASSQATGRGNEQFF

V gene: TRBV30
J gene: TRBJ1-2
D gene: TRBD1
clone size: -
CDR3 DNA: TGTGCCTGGCCCGGACAGGGGCGCTATGGCTACACCTTC
CDR3 protein: CAWPGQGRYGYTF

V gene: TRBV7-3
J gene: TRBJ2-3
D gene: TRBD1
clone size: -
CDR3 DNA: TGTGCCAGCAGCTCAGACAGGGAGTACACAGATACGCAGTATTTT
CDR3 protein: CASSSDREYTDTQYF

V gene: TRBV2
J gene: TRBJ2-7
D gene: -
clone size: -
CDR3 DNA: TGTGCCAGCAAAGGAGAAAGCTACGAGCAGTACTTC
CDR3 protein: CASKGESYEQYF

V gene: TRBV18
J gene: TRBJ1-1
D gene: -
clone size: -
CDR3 DNA: TGTGCCAGCTCAGAGGGGGGGAACACTGAAGCTTTCTTT
CDR3 protein: CASSEGGNTEAFF

V gene: TRBV11-2
J gene: TRBJ1-2
D gene: TRBD1
clone size: few
CDR3 DNA: TGTGCCAGCAGCTTGGGACAGGGGGCTGTCTATGGCTACACCTTC
CDR3 protein: CASSLGQGAVYGYTF

V gene: TRBV7-3
J gene: TRBJ2-1
D gene: -
clone size: once
CDR3 DNA: TGTGCCAGCAGCTCCGGGACCTACAATGAGCAGTTCTTC
CDR3 protein: CASSSGTYNEQFF

V gene: TRBV7-9
J gene: TRBJ1-1
D gene: -
clone size: -
CDR3 DNA: TGTGCCAGCAGCCCGGTTTTTACAGACGGCTACACTGAAGCTTTCTTT
CDR3 protein: CASSPVFTDGYTEAFF

V gene: TRBV14
J gene: TRBJ2-2
D gene: -
clone size: -
CDR3 DNA: TGTGCCAGCCGGGACACTAACACCGGGGAGCTGTTTTTT
CDR3 protein: CASRDTNTGELFF

V gene: TRBV2
J gene: TRBJ2-1
D gene: TRBD2
clone size: -
CDR3 DNA: TGTGCCAGCAGTGAGCAGGGACTAGCGGGAGGGTCGTACAATGAGCAGTTCTTC
CDR3 protein: CASSEQGLAGGSYNEQFF

V gene: TRBV7-3
J gene: TRBJ2-6
D gene: -
clone size: many
CDR3 DNA: TGTGCCACGAGTCCCTCTGGGGCCAACGTCCTGACTTTC
CDR3 protein: CATSPSGANVLTF

V gene: TRBV5-1
J gene: TRBJ2-2
D gene: -
clone size: -
CDR3 DNA: TGCGCCAGCAGCTTGTACGGAAACACCGGGGAGCTGTTTTTT
CDR3 protein: CASSLYGNTGELFF

V gene: TRBV6-1
J gene: TRBJ2-1
D gene: TRBD2
clone size: -
CDR3 DNA: TGTGCCAGCAGTGATGGCTCTAGCGGGAGGGCCAACGATGAGCAGTTCTTC
CDR3 protein: CASSDGSSGRANDEQFF

V gene: TRBV7-6
J gene: TRBJ1-4
D gene: -
clone size: once
CDR3 DNA: TGTGCCAGCAGCTCCCAGGTGGAAGCGACTAATGAAAAACTGTTTTTT
CDR3 protein: CASSSQVEATNEKLFF

V gene: TRBV2
J gene: TRBJ2-7
D gene: -
clone size: few
CDR3 DNA: TGTGCCAGCAGTACGGTAGGGCGCGGTCGCTACGAGCAGTACTTC
CDR3 protein: CASSTVGRGRYEQYF

V gene: TRBV30
J gene: TRBJ1-4
D gene: TRBD1
clone size: -
CDR3 DNA: TGTGCCTGGAGTGGGCCGGGACAGGGGAGCGAAAAACTGTTTTTT
CDR3 protein: CAWSGPGQGSEKLFF

V gene: TRBV6-1
J gene: TRBJ2-4
D gene: TRBD2
clone size: -
CDR3 DNA: TGTGCCAGCAGTGTCGGACTAGCGGGGGCGAAAAACATTCAGTACTTC
CDR3 protein: CASSVGLAGAKNIQYF

V gene: TRBV14
J gene: TRBJ2-7
D gene: -
clone size: -
CDR3 DNA: TGTGCCAGCAGCCTAGGGGGCAGTGAGGGAGGAGGGCGATACGAGCAGTACTTC
CDR3 protein: CASSLGGSEGGGRYEQYF

V gene: TRBV4-3
J gene: TRBJ1-4
D gene: -
clone size: -
CDR3 DNA: TGCGCCAGCAGCCAAGAGGTTAAGGGGGGAAAACTGTTTTTT
CDR3 protein: CASSQEVKGGKLFF

V gene: TRBV7-3
J gene: TRBJ2-1
D gene: TRBD1
clone size: -
CDR3 DNA: TGTGCCAGCAGCCCCTGGGCAGGGGGCTACAATGAGCAGTTCTTC
CDR3 protein: CASSPWAGGYNEQFF

V gene: TRBV7-3
J gene: TRBJ2-7
D gene: -
clone size: -
CDR3 DNA: TGTGCCAGCAGCTCCGGGGTTGGCGAGCAGTACTTC
CDR3 protein: CASSSGVGEQYF